A single sample gave rise to the 29 T cell receptor beta chains below, sequenced in a study of T cells in localized non-small cell lung cancer. Profiling relied on immunoSEQ multiplex PCR, and the TCRdb table lists in-frame clones only, not all of them. The sample lists approximately 31,000 clones; about 85% were seen once. The sequenced sample was peripheral blood mononuclear cells, obtained before any cancer treatment. The receptors derive from a man aged 35-75 years with stage III lung adenocarcinoma.

This chain joins TRBV7-9 and TRBJ1-2; D not resolved. CDR3 length: 13 amino acids. Trimming stripped 1 base from V and 8 bases from J, with 11 bases between. Germline CDR1 is SEHNR and CDR2 is FQNEAQ (reference sequence). CDR3 amino acids: CASSLGNTGGYTF. The CDR3 nucleotides read TGTGCCAGCAGCTTAGGAAACACCGGGGGCTACACCTTC.

The gene calls are TRBV28 and TRBJ2-5; 9 nucleotides agree with TRBD2. V shed 3 bases, J shed 1 base, and the junction held 6 bases outside the gene matches. Germline CDR1 reads MDHEN; CDR2 reads SYDVKM. The CDR3 sequence is 16 residues long. The CDR3 here is CASSFYSGGPQETQYF. For the CDR3, the DNA is TGTGCCAGCAGTTTCTATAGCGGGGGCCCCCAAGAGACCCAGTACTTC.

This rearrangement joins TRBV7-9 to TRBJ1-2; possible D gene TRBD1, 6 bases. The CDR3 loop spans 15 amino acids. The germline V gene has CDR1 SEHNR and CDR2 FQNEAQ (reference sequence). Trimming removed 1 base at V and 4 bases at J, with 13 bases between. CDR3: CASSLDVRGGYGYTF. The CDR3 nucleotides read TGTGCCAGCAGCTTAGACGTCAGGGGAGGCTATGGCTACACCTTC.

The chain is built from TRBV27 and TRBJ2-6, with D possibly being TRBD1 (6 bases). V was pared by 6 bases and J by 1 base, with 10 bases between. Germline V CDR1 and CDR2: MNHEY, SMNVEV (reference sequence). The CDR3 spans 15 residues. CDR3 amino acids: CASRKGGSGANVLTF. Here the CDR3 DNA reads TGTGCCAGCAGAAAAGGGGGATCTGGGGCCAACGTCCTGACTTTC.

The rearrangement links TRBV7-9 to TRBJ1-1, with D tentatively TRBD1 (5 bases). The ends were cut back, 5 bases at V and 2 bases at J, with 15 bases in the middle. The CDR3 is made up of 15 amino acids. CDR1 is SEHNR, CDR2 FQNEAQ, per germline (reference sequence). This chain's CDR3 is CASSPGAAANTEAFF. The CDR3 region has the DNA TGTGCCAGCAGCCCTGGGGCGGCAGCCAACACTGAAGCTTTCTTT.

The rearrangement links TRBV18 to TRBJ1-1; 7 bases align to TRBD1. The junction had 7 bases not matched to a gene; V was cut back by 3 bases and J by 0 bases. The CDR3 loop spans 16 amino acids. Germline V gives CDR1 KGHSH, CDR2 LQKENI. The CDR3 region has the DNA TGTGCCAGCTCACCCTTGCAGGGGGGGATGAACACTGAAGCTTTCTTT. Encoded protein: CASSPLQGGMNTEAFF.

The chain carries TRBV27 and TRBJ1-6; no reliable D call. Germline CDR1 is MNHEY and CDR2 is SMNVEV (reference sequence). This CDR3 comprises 13 residues. V was trimmed by 2 bases and J by 12 bases, leaving 11 bases between them. The CDR3 DNA follows: TGTGCCAGCAGTTTAAATTATCGGCAACCCCTCCACTTT. This translates into CASSLNYRQPLHF.

Here the CDR3 reads CASAFISGYNTGELFF. The CDR3 DNA reads as TGTGCCAGCGCTTTTATTTCCGGCTACAACACCGGGGAGCTGTTTTTT. The gene calls are TRBV7-9 and TRBJ2-2; D is undetermined. The CDR3 loop spans 16 amino acids. With 8 bases removed from V and 2 bases from J, the gap between germline ends came to 18 bases. In germline, CDR1 is SEHNR, CDR2 FQNEAQ (reference sequence).

This clone was counted a few times. The genes are TRBV19 and TRBJ1-6; D not certain. Germline V gene sequence: CDR1 LNHDA, CDR2 SQIVND (reference sequence). This CDR3 is built from 13 residues. Trimming cost V 3 bases and J 7 bases, with 7 bases left between them. The CDR3 spells CASSITENSPLHF. The CDR3 coding sequence is TGTGCCAGTAGTATTACGGAGAATTCACCCCTCCACTTT.

This rearrangement joins TRBV6-5 to TRBJ1-3; maybe TRBD1 (6 bases). This CDR3 has 14 residues. Deletions cut 6 bases from V and 3 bases from J, with 12 bases between. Germline CDR1 is MNHEY and CDR2 is SVGAGI. CDR3 region: CASRSGDSGNTIYF. The CDR3 bases are TGTGCCAGCAGGTCAGGGGATAGTGGAAACACCATATATTTT.

The V gene is TRBV7-2, the J gene TRBJ2-5; TRBD2 matches at 12 bases. With V trimmed by 5 bases and J by 2 bases, 6 bases remained unmatched. Germline CDR1 and CDR2: SGHTA and FQGNSA. The CDR3 length is 16 residues. The CDR3 loop is CASSKGLAGGQETQYF. The CDR3 nucleotides read TGTGCCAGCAGCAAAGGGCTAGCGGGGGGGCAAGAGACCCAGTACTTC.

This chain uses TRBV11-2 with TRBJ1-2, with D possibly being TRBD1 (6 bases). CDR3 length equals 13 residues. In germline, CDR1 is SGHAT, CDR2 FQNNGV. The germline V and J ends were trimmed by 5 bases and 0 bases, with 7 bases remaining between them. The CDR3 DNA reads TGTGCCAGCAGCAGGGACACTAACTATGGCTACACCTTC. Its protein is CASSRDTNYGYTF.

The chain has TRBV9 and TRBJ2-3; TRBD2 matches 8 bases. Germline V gives CDR1 SGDLS, CDR2 YYNGEE. After removal of 0 bases from V and 2 bases from J, the junction contained 5 bases not matched to a gene. The CDR3 has 16 amino acids. The CDR3 region is CASSVAGGTATDTQYF. The CDR3 region has the DNA TGTGCCAGCAGCGTAGCGGGGGGGACCGCCACAGATACGCAGTATTTT. Drawing the rest from reference TRBV9 and TRBJ2-3, the complete variable domain is DSGVTQTPKHLITATGQRVTLRCSPRSGDLSVYWYQQSLDQGLQFLIQYYNGEERAKGNILERFSAQQFPDLHSELNLSSLELGDSALYFCASSVAGGTATDTQYFGPGTRLTVL.

This clone was observed once. This chain joins TRBV7-2 and TRBJ1-1; no definite D call. CDR3 length: 15 residues. Germline CDR1 reads SGHTA; CDR2 reads FQGNSA. Trimming took off 2 bases at V and 1 base at J, with 11 bases between the two ends. The CDR3: CASSLLSAPNTEAFF. CDR3 in DNA: TGTGCCAGCAGCTTATTATCAGCCCCGAACACTGAAGCTTTCTTT. The whole variable domain, filled in from reference TRBV7-2 and TRBJ1-1, reads GAGVSQSPSNKVTEKGKDVELRCDPISGHTALYWYRQSLGQGLEFLIYFQGNSAPDKSGLPSDRFSAERTGGSVSTLTIQRTQQEDSAVYLCASSLLSAPNTEAFFGQGTRLTVV.

This CDR3 reads CASNGGLGNQPQHF. DNA of the CDR3: TGTGCCAGCAACGGGGGCTTAGGGAATCAGCCCCAGCATTTT. The chain couples TRBV6-1 to TRBJ1-5; TRBD1 is a possible D gene (6 bases). V dropped 7 bases and J dropped 4 bases, with 14 bases sitting between them. The germline V gene has CDR1 MNHNS and CDR2 SASEGT. The CDR3 consists of 14 residues.

The chain carries TRBV6-5 and TRBJ1-2; tentatively, D is TRBD1 (5 bases). CDR3 size: 14 residues. Trimming took 6 bases from V and 1 from J, leaving 12 bases between them. Per the germline V gene, CDR1 is MNHEY and CDR2 is SVGAGI. CDR3: CASRWGELNYGYTF. In DNA form, the CDR3 reads TGTGCCAGCAGGTGGGGGGAACTTAACTATGGCTACACCTTC.

This chain joins TRBV4-2 and TRBJ1-6; D ambiguous. This CDR3 is built from 17 residues. Germline assignment: CDR1 LGHNA and CDR2 YNFKEQ. The V and J ends lost 0 bases and 8 bases respectively, with 17 bases between them. This CDR3 is CASSQELTALYDSPLHF. For the CDR3, the DNA is TGTGCCAGCAGCCAAGAATTGACGGCCCTTTATGATTCACCCCTCCACTTT.

V and J are TRBV19 and TRBJ2-6; either TRBD1 or TRBD2 may supply D (5 bases each). Trimming pared 2 bases from V and 0 bases from J, leaving 8 bases between. The CDR3 spans 16 residues. CDR1 is LNHDA and CDR2 is SQIVND in the germline V gene (reference sequence). The CDR3 DNA reads as TGTGCCAGTAGTATAAGTGGGGGCTCTGGGGCCAACGTCCTGACTTTC. Translated: CASSISGGSGANVLTF.

The rearrangement joins TRBV7-2 to TRBJ2-1; D uncertain. CDR3 length equals 16 residues. The ends were cut back, 0 bases at V and 0 bases at J, with 9 bases in the middle. The germline V gene has CDR1 SGHTA and CDR2 FQGNSA. This chain's CDR3 is CASSLAGPGSYNEQFF. The CDR3 DNA is TGTGCCAGCAGCTTAGCCGGCCCTGGCTCCTACAATGAGCAGTTCTTC.

V and J are TRBV11-2 and TRBJ1-1; possible D gene TRBD1, 6 bases. Germline lookup yields CDR1 SGHAT and CDR2 FQNNGV. The ends were cut back, 1 base at V and 6 bases at J, with 12 bases in the middle. CDR3 length: 14 amino acids. CDR3 DNA sequence: TGTGCCAGCAGCTTAGTCGTAGGGGGAGCTGAAGCTTTCTTT. It encodes CASSLVVGGAEAFF.

CDR3 protein: CASSSRVSVGTEAFF. The CDR3 coding sequence is TGTGCCAGCTCATCCAGGGTATCAGTAGGCACTGAAGCTTTCTTT. The chain couples TRBV18 to TRBJ1-1; perhaps TRBD1 as D (5 bases). The CDR3 runs 15 residues. Per germline, CDR1 KGHSH and CDR2 LQKENI. V was shortened by 5 bases and J by 4 bases, with 17 bases between the two germline ends. Variable domain in full (rest from reference TRBV18 and TRBJ1-1): NAGVMQNPRHLVRRRGQEARLRCSPMKGHSHVYWYRQLPEEGLKFMVYLQKENIIDESGMPKERFSAEFPKEGPSILRIQQVVRGDSAAYFCASSSRVSVGTEAFFGQGTRLTVV.

This clone was picked up one time. The genes are TRBV15 and TRBJ1-2; no firm D call. V lost 0 bases and J lost 0, with 8 bases in between. This CDR3 has 15 amino acids. CDR1 LNHNV and CDR2 YYDKDF come from the germline V gene (reference sequence). CDR3 sequence reads: CATSRDVKANYGYTF. Here the CDR3 DNA reads TGTGCCACCAGCAGAGATGTGAAAGCTAACTATGGCTACACCTTC.

This chain links TRBV19 with TRBJ1-5; D uncertain. Germline CDR1 reads LNHDA; CDR2 reads SQIVND (reference sequence). V lost 7 bases and J lost 1, with 8 bases in between. CDR3 size: 13 residues. CDR3 nucleotides: TGTGCCAGTAACACAGAGAGCAATCAGCCCCAGCATTTT. Amino acids: CASNTESNQPQHF.

The gene calls are TRBV4-1 and TRBJ2-1; 11 bases are a match to TRBD2. Losses at the gene ends were 3 bases for V and 7 bases for J; bases not matched to a gene: 5. This CDR3 region has 15 residues. In germline, CDR1 is MGHRA, CDR2 YSYEKL. CDR3 DNA: TGCGCCAGCAGCCATATAGCGGGGGGGCGGAATGAGCAGTTCTTC. This encodes CASSHIAGGRNEQFF.

V and J are TRBV5-1 and TRBJ2-7; 9 positions match TRBD1. V lost 4 bases and J lost 5; bases outside the gene matches: 7. Germline loops: CDR1 SGHRS, CDR2 YFSETQ. The CDR3 is 14 residues long. DNA for the CDR3: TGCGCCAGCAGCCCTAGGACAGGGGCAAACGAGCAGTACTTC. It is translated as CASSPRTGANEQYF.

This chain links TRBV16 with TRBJ1-6; 9 bases agree with TRBD1. The CDR3 spans 14 residues. V lost 2 bases and J lost 7; bases outside the gene matches: 0. Per germline, CDR1 KGHSY and CDR2 FQNENV. CDR3 nucleotides: TGTGCCAGCAGCCAAACAGGGGGCAATTCACCCCTCCACTTT. It translates to CASSQTGGNSPLHF.

This clone occurred once. The chain carries TRBV5-1 and TRBJ2-3; 9 nucleotides align to TRBD1. Unmatched junction bases numbered 2, after V lost 3 bases and J lost 0 bases. The CDR3 contains 15 residues. Germline CDR1 reads SGHRS; CDR2 reads YFSETQ. The CDR3 DNA reads as TGCGCCAGCAGCTCGGGACAGGGAAGCACAGATACGCAGTATTTT. Residues: CASSSGQGSTDTQYF.

This clone was counted a single time. This chain uses TRBV28 with TRBJ1-1, with D possibly TRBD1 on 5 matching bases. In germline, CDR1 is MDHEN, CDR2 SYDVKM. This CDR3 has 15 amino acids. V shed 6 bases and J shed 1 base, with 15 bases lying between them. The CDR3 here is CASSRGGEQNTEAFF. The CDR3 DNA reads TGTGCCAGCAGCCGGGGAGGGGAACAGAACACTGAAGCTTTCTTT.

V gene TRBV5-1 combines with J gene TRBJ2-1, with TRBD2 matching over 8 bases. The trim removed 1 base at V and 5 bases at J, leaving 5 bases unmatched. The germline V gene has CDR1 SGHRS and CDR2 YFSETQ. The CDR3 has 15 residues. As DNA, the CDR3 is TGCGCCAGCAGCTTGCAGTCGGGGGGGCACAATGAGCAGTTCTTC. This encodes CASSLQSGGHNEQFF. Full variable domain (rest looked up from reference TRBV5-1 and TRBJ2-1): KAGVTQTPRYLIKTRGQQVTLSCSPISGHRSVSWYQQTPGQGLQFLFEYFSETQRNKGNFPGRFSGRQFSNSRSEMNVSTLELGDSALYLCASSLQSGGHNEQFFGPGTRLTVL.